The source of this T cell receptor beta chain is a study of identical twins. Notes on the study in general: Models underpredicted monozygotic twin sharing of out-of-frame TCR alpha. Abundant cord blood beta clonotypes carried fewer insertions; memory repertoires showed none.

Trimming shortened V by 5 bases and J by 2 bases, and 15 bases separated the two germline ends. This CDR3 spans 16 amino acids. Per germline, CDR1 MNHEY and CDR2 SMNVEV (reference sequence). About this clonotype itself: The antigen is not known.

After template switching added a universal primer site, the resulting cDNA carried unique molecular identifiers. TCRdb re-called the 5' RACE reads with MiXCR, one entry per CDR3 protein. Here the sample spans some 440,000 distinct CDR3 sequences, about 24% being singletons. These sequences were also reported in another study, on T cells expressing NK-cell markers. That paper notes: TCR beta repertoires came from sorted CD3+CD56+NKG2C+, CD3+CD56+NKG2C- and CD3+CD56-NKG2C+ T cells.

The chain joins TRBV27 to TRBJ2-2; D gene unclear. The sample consisted of CD4+ T cells sorted from blood. The sequence was collected from a young woman in good health. CDR3 nucleotide sequence: TGTGCCAGCAGTATTTTGCCAGGCTCTAACACCGGGGAGCTGTTTTTT. This gives the protein CASSILPGSNTGELFF.